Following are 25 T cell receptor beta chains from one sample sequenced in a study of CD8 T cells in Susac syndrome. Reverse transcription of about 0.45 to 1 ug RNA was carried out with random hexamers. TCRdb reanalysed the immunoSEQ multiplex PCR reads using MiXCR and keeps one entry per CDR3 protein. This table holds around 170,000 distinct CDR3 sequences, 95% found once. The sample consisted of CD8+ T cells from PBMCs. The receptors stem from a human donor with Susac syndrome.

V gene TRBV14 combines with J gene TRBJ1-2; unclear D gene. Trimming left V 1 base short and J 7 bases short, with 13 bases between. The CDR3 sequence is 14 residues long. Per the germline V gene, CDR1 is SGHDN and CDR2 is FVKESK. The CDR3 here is CASSQGEWRGGYTF. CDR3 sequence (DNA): TGTGCCAGCAGCCAAGGGGAGTGGAGAGGTGGCTACACCTTC.

CDR3 protein: CASSVAGPSGNVDTQYF. The CDR3 coding sequence is TGTGCCAGCAGCGTAGCTGGCCCTAGCGGGAATGTAGATACGCAGTATTTT. The chain employs TRBV9 and TRBJ2-3; 9 nucleotides match TRBD2. V shed 0 bases and J 5 bases; nucleotides not matched to a gene: 10. The CDR3 contains 17 residues. The V gene's germline CDR1 is SGDLS and CDR2 YYNGEE. Using reference TRBV9 and TRBJ2-3 for the parts outside the CDR3, the full variable domain is DSGVTQTPKHLITATGQRVTLRCSPRSGDLSVYWYQQSLDQGLQFLIQYYNGEERAKGNILERFSAQQFPDLHSELNLSSLELGDSALYFCASSVAGPSGNVDTQYFGPGTRLTVL.

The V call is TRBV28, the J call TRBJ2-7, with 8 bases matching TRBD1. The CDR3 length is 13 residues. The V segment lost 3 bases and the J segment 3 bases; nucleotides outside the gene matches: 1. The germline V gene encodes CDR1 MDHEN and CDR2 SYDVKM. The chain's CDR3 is CASSFRGLYEQYF. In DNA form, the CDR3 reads TGTGCCAGCAGTTTCAGGGGGCTCTACGAGCAGTACTTC. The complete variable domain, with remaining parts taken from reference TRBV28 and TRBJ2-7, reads DVKVTQSSRYLVKRTGEKVFLECVQDMDHENMFWYRQDPGLGLRLIYFSYDVKMKEKGDIPEGYSVSREKKERFSLILESASTNQTSMYLCASSFRGLYEQYFGPGTRLTVT.

The CDR3 DNA reads as TGTGCCAGCAGTCCAATAGCAGGGGAGGCAGATACGCAGTATTTT. This gives the protein CASSPIAGEADTQYF. J is TRBJ2-3 and V is TRBV12-3 or TRBV12-4; D may match TRBD1 or TRBD2 (6 bases each). Trimming pared 5 bases from V and 4 bases from J, leaving 16 bases between. The CDR3 is 15 residues long.

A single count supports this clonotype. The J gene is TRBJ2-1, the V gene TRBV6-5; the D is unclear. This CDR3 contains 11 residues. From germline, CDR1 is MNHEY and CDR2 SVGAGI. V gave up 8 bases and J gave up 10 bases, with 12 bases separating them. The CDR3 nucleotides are TGTGCCAGCGGTCCCTCGATGGAGCAGTTCTTC. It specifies CASGPSMEQFF.

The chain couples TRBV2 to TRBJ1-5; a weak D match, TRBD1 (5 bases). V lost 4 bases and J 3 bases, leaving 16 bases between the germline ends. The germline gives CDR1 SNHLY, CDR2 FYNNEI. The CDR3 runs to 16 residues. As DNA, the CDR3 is TGTGCCAGCAGTGGCTTCGACAGCGCCGACAATCAGCCCCAGCATTTT. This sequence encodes CASSGFDSADNQPQHF.

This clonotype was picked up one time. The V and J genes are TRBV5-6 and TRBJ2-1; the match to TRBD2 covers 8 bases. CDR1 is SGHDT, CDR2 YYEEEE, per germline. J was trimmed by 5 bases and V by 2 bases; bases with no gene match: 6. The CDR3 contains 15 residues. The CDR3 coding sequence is TGTGCCAGCAGCTTATTAGCGGGGAGAAACAATGAGCAGTTCTTC. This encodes CASSLLAGRNNEQFF.

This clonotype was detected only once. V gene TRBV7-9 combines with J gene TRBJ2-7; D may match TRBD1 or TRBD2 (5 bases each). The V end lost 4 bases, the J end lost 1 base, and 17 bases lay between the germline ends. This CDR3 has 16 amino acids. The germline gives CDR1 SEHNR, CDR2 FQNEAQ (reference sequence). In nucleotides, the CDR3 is TGTGCCAGCAGCTCAGATCCGTCGGGACGGTCCTACGAGCAGTACTTC. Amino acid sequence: CASSSDPSGRSYEQYF.

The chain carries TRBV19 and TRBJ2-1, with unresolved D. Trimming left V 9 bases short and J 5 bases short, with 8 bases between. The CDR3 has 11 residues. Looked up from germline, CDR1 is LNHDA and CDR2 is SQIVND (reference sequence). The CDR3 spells CASLQNNEQFF. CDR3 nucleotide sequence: TGTGCCAGCCTCCAAAACAATGAGCAGTTCTTC.

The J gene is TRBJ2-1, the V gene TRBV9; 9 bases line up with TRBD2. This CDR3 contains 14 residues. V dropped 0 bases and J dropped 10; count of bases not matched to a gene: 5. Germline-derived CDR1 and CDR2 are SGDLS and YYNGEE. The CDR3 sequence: CASSVALAGREQFF. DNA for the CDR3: TGTGCCAGCAGCGTAGCACTAGCGGGTCGAGAGCAGTTCTTC. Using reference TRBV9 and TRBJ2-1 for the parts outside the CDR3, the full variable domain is DSGVTQTPKHLITATGQRVTLRCSPRSGDLSVYWYQQSLDQGLQFLIQYYNGEERAKGNILERFSAQQFPDLHSELNLSSLELGDSALYFCASSVALAGREQFFGPGTRLTVL.

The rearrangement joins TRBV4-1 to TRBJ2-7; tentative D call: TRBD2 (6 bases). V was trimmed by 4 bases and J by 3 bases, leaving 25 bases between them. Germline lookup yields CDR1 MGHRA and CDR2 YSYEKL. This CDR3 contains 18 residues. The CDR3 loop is CASSPSKPGLLTGYEQYF. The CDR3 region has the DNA TGCGCCAGCAGCCCCTCAAAGCCGGGACTTCTAACCGGCTACGAGCAGTACTTC.

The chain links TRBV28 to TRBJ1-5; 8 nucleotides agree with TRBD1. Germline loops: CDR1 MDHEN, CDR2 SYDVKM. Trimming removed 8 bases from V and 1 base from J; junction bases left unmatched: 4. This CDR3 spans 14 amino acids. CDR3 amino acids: CASLWTGSNQPQHF. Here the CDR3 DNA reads TGTGCCAGCCTATGGACAGGGAGCAATCAGCCCCAGCATTTT.

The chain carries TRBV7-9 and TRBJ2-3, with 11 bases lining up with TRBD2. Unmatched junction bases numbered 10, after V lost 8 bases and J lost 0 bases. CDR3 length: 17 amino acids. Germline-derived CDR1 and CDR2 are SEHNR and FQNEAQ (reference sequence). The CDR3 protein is CASLETSGEVSTDTQYF. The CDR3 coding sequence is TGTGCCAGCCTCGAGACTAGCGGGGAAGTGAGCACAGATACGCAGTATTTT.

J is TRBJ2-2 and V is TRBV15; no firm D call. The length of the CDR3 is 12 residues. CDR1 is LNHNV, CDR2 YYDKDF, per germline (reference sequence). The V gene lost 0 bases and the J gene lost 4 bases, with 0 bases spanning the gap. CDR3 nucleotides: TGTGCCACCAGCAGAGACACCGGGGAGCTGTTTTTT. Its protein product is CATSRDTGELFF.

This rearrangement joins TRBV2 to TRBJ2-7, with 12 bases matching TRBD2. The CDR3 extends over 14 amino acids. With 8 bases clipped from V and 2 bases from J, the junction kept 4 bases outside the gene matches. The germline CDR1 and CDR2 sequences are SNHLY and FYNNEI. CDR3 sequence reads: CASLLAGGPYEQYF. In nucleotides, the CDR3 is TGTGCCAGCCTCCTAGCGGGAGGGCCCTACGAGCAGTACTTC. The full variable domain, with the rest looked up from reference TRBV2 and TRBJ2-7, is EPEVTQTPSHQVTQMGQEVILRCVPISNHLYFYWYRQILGQKVEFLVSFYNNEISEKSEIFDDQFSVERPDGSNFTLKIRSTKLEDSAMYFCASLLAGGPYEQYFGPGTRLTVT.

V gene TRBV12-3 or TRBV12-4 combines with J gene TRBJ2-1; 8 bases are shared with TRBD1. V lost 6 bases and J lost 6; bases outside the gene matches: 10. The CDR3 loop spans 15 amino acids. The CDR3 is CASSFGQGVGNEQFF. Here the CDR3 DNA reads TGTGCCAGCAGCTTTGGACAGGGAGTAGGCAATGAGCAGTTCTTC.

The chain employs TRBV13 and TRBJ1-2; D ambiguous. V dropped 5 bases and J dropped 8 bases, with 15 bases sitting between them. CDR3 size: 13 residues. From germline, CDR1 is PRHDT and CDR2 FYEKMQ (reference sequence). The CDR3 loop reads CASSPGRSGGYTF. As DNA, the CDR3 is TGTGCCAGCAGCCCCGGCAGGTCGGGGGGCTACACCTTC. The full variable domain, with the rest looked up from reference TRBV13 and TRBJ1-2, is AAGVIQSPRHLIKEKRETATLKCYPIPRHDTVYWYQQGPGQDPQFLISFYEKMQSDKGSIPDRFSAQQFSDYHSELNMSSLELGDSALYFCASSPGRSGGYTFGSGTRLTVV.

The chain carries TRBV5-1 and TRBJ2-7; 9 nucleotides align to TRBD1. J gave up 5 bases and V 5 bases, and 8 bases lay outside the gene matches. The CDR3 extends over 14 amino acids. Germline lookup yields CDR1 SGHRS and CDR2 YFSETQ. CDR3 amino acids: CASSSRDRVDEQYF. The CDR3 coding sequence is TGCGCCAGCAGTTCCCGGGACAGGGTTGACGAGCAGTACTTC.

The CDR3 region has the DNA TGTGCCAGCAGTTACTCGATTTCGGCTGAAGAGACCCAGTACTTC. This gives the protein CASSYSISAEETQYF. The chain carries TRBV6-2 or TRBV6-3 and TRBJ2-5; D remains ambiguous. Germline CDR1 MNHEY, CDR2 SVGEGT. This CDR3 comprises 15 residues. The V end lost 0 bases, the J end lost 3 bases, and 11 bases lay between the germline ends.

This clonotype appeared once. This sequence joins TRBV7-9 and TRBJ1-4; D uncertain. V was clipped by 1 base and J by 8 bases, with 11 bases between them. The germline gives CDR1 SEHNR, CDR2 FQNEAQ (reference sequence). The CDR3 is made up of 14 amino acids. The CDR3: CASSLESPREKLFF. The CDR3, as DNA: TGTGCCAGCAGCTTAGAGTCCCCCCGGGAAAAACTGTTTTTT.

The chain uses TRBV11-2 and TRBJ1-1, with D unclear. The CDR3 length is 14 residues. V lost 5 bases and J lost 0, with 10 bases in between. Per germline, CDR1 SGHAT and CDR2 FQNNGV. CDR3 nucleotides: TGTGCCAGCAGCACCTTCAAGTTGAACACTGAAGCTTTCTTT. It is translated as CASSTFKLNTEAFF.

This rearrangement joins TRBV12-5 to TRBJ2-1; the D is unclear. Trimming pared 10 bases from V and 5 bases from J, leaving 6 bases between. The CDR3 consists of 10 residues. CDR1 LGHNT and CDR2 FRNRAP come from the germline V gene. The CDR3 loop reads CATGNNEQFF. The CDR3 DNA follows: TGTGCTACTGGAAACAATGAGCAGTTCTTC.

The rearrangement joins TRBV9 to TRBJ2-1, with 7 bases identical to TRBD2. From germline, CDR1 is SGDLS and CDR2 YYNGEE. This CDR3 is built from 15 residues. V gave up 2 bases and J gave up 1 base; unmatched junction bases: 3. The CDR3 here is CASSVSGISYNEQFF. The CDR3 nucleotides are TGTGCCAGCAGCGTGAGCGGGATTTCCTACAATGAGCAGTTCTTC.

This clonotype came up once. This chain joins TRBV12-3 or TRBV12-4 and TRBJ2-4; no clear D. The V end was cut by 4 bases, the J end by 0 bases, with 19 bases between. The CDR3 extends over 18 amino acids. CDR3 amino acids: CASSSNGPRLLAKNIQYF. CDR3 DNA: TGTGCCAGCAGTTCTAACGGTCCCCGGTTACTAGCCAAAAACATTCAGTACTTC.

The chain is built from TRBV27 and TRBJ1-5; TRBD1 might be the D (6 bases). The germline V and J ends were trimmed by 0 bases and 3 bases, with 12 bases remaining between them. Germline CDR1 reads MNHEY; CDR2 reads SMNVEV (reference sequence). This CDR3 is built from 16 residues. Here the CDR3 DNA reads TGTGCCAGCAGTTTATCAGCTGGACAGTTCAATCAGCCCCAGCATTTT. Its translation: CASSLSAGQFNQPQHF.